One sample yielded the 27 T cell receptor beta chains listed below, sequenced in a study of shared clonotypes between healthy human individuals. Assay used: immunoSEQ multiplex PCR; TCRdb lists only in-frame clones, some missing. The sample carries about 580,000 clones, 95% to 98% recorded once. Terminally differentiated effector memory CD45RA+ cells were left out of the naive CD8 fraction, which was CD45RO-negative and positively selected for CCR7. Sequences were obtained from naive CD8+ T cells sorted from blood. These receptors all come from a man younger than 45 in good health.

The CDR3 region has the DNA TGTGCCAGCAGCGGACACAGGGGGATCAATGCCTACAATGAGCAGTTCTTC. Encoded protein: CASSGHRGINAYNEQFF. The genes are TRBV9 and TRBJ2-1; 8 positions match TRBD1. This CDR3 region has 17 residues. CDR1 and CDR2 from the germline V gene are SGDLS and YYNGEE. The J segment lost 2 bases and the V segment lost 3 bases, leaving 10 bases of the junction unmatched. The full variable domain, in which reference TRBV9 and TRBJ2-1 provide the parts outside the CDR3, is DSGVTQTPKHLITATGQRVTLRCSPRSGDLSVYWYQQSLDQGLQFLIQYYNGEERAKGNILERFSAQQFPDLHSELNLSSLELGDSALYFCASSGHRGINAYNEQFFGPGTRLTVL.

The CDR3: CASSSRGQGKGSGANVLTF. The DNA of the CDR3 is TGTGCCAGCAGTTCCCGTGGACAGGGTAAGGGATCTGGGGCCAACGTCCTGACTTTC. The V call is TRBV27, the J call TRBJ2-6; 8 bases map to TRBD1. Looked up from germline, CDR1 is MNHEY and CDR2 is SMNVEV (reference sequence). V dropped 4 bases and J dropped 1; count of bases not matched to a gene: 12. CDR3 length: 19 residues.

This clone has just one count. The rearrangement joins TRBV15 to TRBJ1-3; 7 bases are a match to TRBD1. This CDR3 has 17 amino acids. With V trimmed by 1 base and J by 0 bases, 6 bases remained unmatched. Looked up from germline, CDR1 is LNHNV and CDR2 is YYDKDF (reference sequence). CDR3 amino acids: CATSRGGGTDSGNTIYF. CDR3 sequence (DNA): TGTGCCACCAGCAGAGGAGGCGGGACAGACTCTGGAAACACCATATATTTT.

CDR3 bases: TGTGCCAGCAGCCAGGAGACAGGGATTCCCGGGGAGCTGTTTTTT. This translates into CASSQETGIPGELFF. The chain is built from TRBV4-2 and TRBJ2-2, with TRBD1 matching 7 bases. The CDR3 contains 15 residues. Germline values: CDR1 LGHNA, CDR2 YNFKEQ. The junction had 7 bases not matched to a gene; V was cut back by 3 bases and J by 6 bases.

Here the CDR3 reads CASSLRAGANVLTF. The CDR3 DNA reads as TGTGCCAGCAGCTTAAGGGCTGGGGCCAACGTCCTGACTTTC. The chain is built from TRBV7-6 and TRBJ2-6; D is uncertain. The ends were cut back, 2 bases at V and 2 bases at J, with 4 bases in the middle. The CDR3 has 14 amino acids. Germline CDR1 reads SGHVS; CDR2 reads FNYEAQ.

This chain links TRBV28 with TRBJ2-2; perhaps TRBD1 as D (7 bases). Germline V gene lookup returns CDR1 MDHEN and CDR2 SYDVKM. The CDR3 is made up of 15 amino acids. V lost 3 bases and J 5 bases, leaving 13 bases between the germline ends. The CDR3 DNA follows: TGTGCCAGCAGTTTGGAGGGGGCGCGAACCGGGGAGCTGTTTTTT. Translating it yields CASSLEGARTGELFF.

A remark on this clone: The sample contains more than one DNA sequence encoding this CDR3. This rearrangement joins TRBV6-5 to TRBJ1-5; D ambiguous. Germline V gives CDR1 MNHEY, CDR2 SVGAGI. Trimming removed 5 bases at V and 0 bases at J, with 5 bases between. This CDR3 spans 13 amino acids. The CDR3 sequence is CASSPNSNQPQHF. CDR3 in DNA: TGTGCCAGCAGTCCTAATAGCAATCAGCCCCAGCATTTT.

The genes are TRBV5-4 and TRBJ2-3; D is perhaps TRBD2 (5 bases). Per the germline V gene, CDR1 is SGHNT and CDR2 is YYREEE (reference sequence). The V end lost 4 bases, the J end lost 2 bases, and 11 bases lay between the germline ends. The CDR3 totals 14 residues. Here the CDR3 reads CASSRGLDTDTQYF. In DNA, the CDR3 is TGTGCCAGCAGCCGTGGACTCGACACAGATACGCAGTATTTT.

The chain uses TRBV29-1 and TRBJ1-2; TRBD1 is a possible D gene (5 bases). Germline V gene data show CDR1 as SQVTM and CDR2 as ANQGSEA. The CDR3 covers 12 residues. V lost 3 bases and J lost 4, with 9 bases in between. CDR3 amino acids: CSVDPQGYGYTF. DNA for the CDR3: TGCAGCGTTGATCCCCAGGGCTATGGCTACACCTTC.

The genes are TRBV5-1 and TRBJ1-1; weak D call: TRBD1 (5 bases). The CDR3 totals 14 residues. V gave up 7 bases and J gave up 1 base, with 14 bases separating them. In germline, CDR1 is SGHRS, CDR2 YFSETQ. CDR3: CASFPGTENTEAFF. In DNA, the CDR3 is TGCGCCAGCTTTCCCGGGACCGAGAACACTGAAGCTTTCTTT.

The chain employs TRBV9 and TRBJ2-1; 8 positions match TRBD2. From germline, CDR1 is SGDLS and CDR2 YYNGEE. J lost 7 bases, V lost 3 bases, and 12 bases had no gene match. The CDR3 length is 16 residues. CDR3 nucleotides: TGTGCCAGCAGCGCCCCGGGTAGCGGGACCAAGAATGAGCAGTTCTTC. This encodes CASSAPGSGTKNEQFF.

CDR3 sequence (DNA): TGTGCCAGTCCCCGGGGCAGGGGACCCTACGAGCAGTACTTC. Translated: CASPRGRGPYEQYF. J is TRBJ2-7 and V is TRBV6-1; tentative D call: TRBD1 (6 bases). The CDR3 runs 14 residues. CDR1 is MNHNS, CDR2 SASEGT, per germline. The V end was cut by 9 bases, the J end by 2 bases, with 17 bases between.

The gene calls are TRBV5-8 and TRBJ1-1, with no clear D. V gave up 4 bases and J gave up 5 bases, with 21 bases separating them. CDR1 is SGHTS, CDR2 YDEGEE, per germline. There are 16 residues in the CDR3. CDR3 region: CASSDPNRSLRTEAFF. The CDR3 coding sequence is TGTGCCAGCAGCGACCCAAATAGATCTCTAAGGACTGAAGCTTTCTTT.

The chain links TRBV4-1 to TRBJ1-5; TRBD1 aligns across 7 bases. Trimming removed 4 bases from V and 7 bases from J; junction bases left unmatched: 7. CDR1 MGHRA and CDR2 YSYEKL come from the germline V gene. This CDR3 is built from 14 residues. CDR3 nucleotides: TGCGCCAGCAGCCCCCGACAGGGCGAGCAGCCCCAGCATTTT. Residues: CASSPRQGEQPQHF.

The chain carries TRBV25-1 and TRBJ2-1, with 8 bases fitting TRBD2. Germline-derived CDR1 and CDR2 are MGHDK and SYGVNS. V shed 7 bases, J shed 9 bases, and the junction held 5 bases outside the gene matches. This CDR3 has 12 amino acids. CDR3 DNA: TGTGCCAGCATGACGGGAGGGGGTGAGCAGTTCTTC. Its translation: CASMTGGGEQFF.

The chain links TRBV4-3 to TRBJ2-7, with 9 bases aligning to TRBD2. Germline V CDR1 and CDR2: LGHNA, YSLEER. This CDR3 comprises 14 residues. V gave up 1 base and J gave up 4 bases; unmatched junction bases: 2. The CDR3 reads CASSQGLAVYEQYF. The CDR3 nucleotides read TGCGCCAGCAGCCAAGGACTAGCGGTATACGAGCAGTACTTC.

Notes on this clone: Other DNA sequences in the sample encode the same CDR3. CDR3 coding DNA: TGCGCCAGCAGCTTAGCGGGAGACTCCTACGAGCAGTACTTC. Translated, it gives CASSLAGDSYEQYF. The chain joins TRBV5-1 to TRBJ2-7; 8 bases align to TRBD2. Per the germline V gene, CDR1 is SGHRS and CDR2 is YFSETQ. The CDR3 runs to 14 residues. V lost 2 bases, J lost 0 bases, and 1 base stayed unmatched.

The rearrangement joins TRBV7-8 to TRBJ1-2; D is perhaps TRBD1 (5 bases). Trimming stripped 4 bases from V and 0 bases from J, with 15 bases between. This CDR3 is built from 16 residues. CDR1 and CDR2 from the germline V gene are SGHVS and FQNEAQ. The CDR3 DNA follows: TGTGCCAGCAGCTCCCGGGCAGGGCAGCCTAACTATGGCTACACCTTC. Translated: CASSSRAGQPNYGYTF.

The V call is TRBV25-1, the J call TRBJ2-1; 9 bases line up with TRBD2. The CDR3 is 14 amino acids. V lost 2 bases, J lost 6 bases, and 2 bases stayed unmatched. The V gene's germline CDR1 is MGHDK and CDR2 SYGVNS. CDR3 DNA sequence: TGTGCCAGCAGTGAACTAGCGGGACGCAATGAGCAGTTCTTC. This gives the protein CASSELAGRNEQFF.

This chain joins TRBV6-6 and TRBJ2-1; TRBD1 is a possible D gene (6 bases). There are 12 residues in the CDR3. Per the germline V gene, CDR1 is MNHNY and CDR2 is SVGAGI (reference sequence). V dropped 4 bases and J dropped 6 bases, with 7 bases sitting between them. CDR3 nucleotide sequence: TGTGCCAGCAGTTCGGACAGCAATGAGCAGTTCTTC. Translation: CASSSDSNEQFF.

This clone was observed once. V and J are TRBV14 and TRBJ2-7; weak D call: TRBD1 (6 bases). The ends were cut back, 4 bases at V and 3 bases at J, with 16 bases in the middle. CDR1 and CDR2 from the germline V gene are SGHDN and FVKESK. The CDR3 covers 15 residues. Written as DNA, the CDR3 is TGTGCCAGCAGCCCCAGGGCAGGGGAATTCTACGAGCAGTACTTC. Protein product: CASSPRAGEFYEQYF.

This clone was seen a single time. This chain connects TRBV19 to TRBJ2-7; D is possibly TRBD1 (6 bases). Trimming left V 2 bases short and J 6 bases short, with 11 bases between. Germline CDR1 and CDR2: LNHDA and SQIVND (reference sequence). CDR3 length equals 13 residues. This CDR3 is CASSILPGVEQYF. The DNA for the CDR3 is TGTGCCAGTAGTATACTCCCAGGGGTCGAGCAGTACTTC.

V gene TRBV6-5 combines with J gene TRBJ1-2; D is undetermined. The V gene lost 0 bases and the J gene lost 1 base, with 3 bases spanning the gap. The CDR3 runs 13 residues. Germline assignment: CDR1 MNHEY and CDR2 SVGAGI. This CDR3 is CASSYSYNYGYTF. The CDR3 nucleotides are TGTGCCAGCAGTTACTCGTATAACTATGGCTACACCTTC.

V gene TRBV27 combines with J gene TRBJ2-7; D is possibly TRBD1 (6 bases). This CDR3 is built from 14 residues. V was cut by 5 bases and J by 2 bases, with 13 bases left in between. The germline V gene has CDR1 MNHEY and CDR2 SMNVEV (reference sequence). DNA for the CDR3: TGTGCCAGCAGTCCGGTACAGGGTACCTACGAGCAGTACTTC. It encodes CASSPVQGTYEQYF.

This clone appeared once. The V call is TRBV12-5, the J call TRBJ2-3, with 7 positions matching TRBD2. This CDR3 region has 15 residues. Trimming at V came to 7 bases and at J to 1 base, leaving 8 bases not matched to a gene. Germline values: CDR1 LGHNT, CDR2 FRNRAP. CDR3: CASALSGRGTDTQYF. Written as DNA, the CDR3 is TGTGCTAGTGCCCTCAGTGGGAGGGGCACAGATACGCAGTATTTT.

The chain is built from TRBV7-9 and TRBJ2-1; D might be TRBD2 (5 bases). The V end was cut by 3 bases, the J end by 3 bases, with 12 bases between. Germline CDR1 and CDR2: SEHNR and FQNEAQ (reference sequence). This CDR3 has 15 amino acids. The CDR3 loop reads CASSFGRAIYNEQFF. The CDR3 region has the DNA TGTGCCAGCAGCTTTGGGCGGGCGATCTACAATGAGCAGTTCTTC.

The chain is built from TRBV27 and TRBJ2-7; tentative D call: TRBD2 (5 bases). Trimming shortened V by 2 bases and J by 4 bases, and 12 bases separated the two germline ends. Germline CDR1 is MNHEY and CDR2 is SMNVEV (reference sequence). The CDR3 sequence is 14 residues long. This CDR3 is CASSLNGKRYEQYF. Here the CDR3 DNA reads TGTGCCAGCAGTTTAAACGGGAAGAGGTACGAGCAGTACTTC.